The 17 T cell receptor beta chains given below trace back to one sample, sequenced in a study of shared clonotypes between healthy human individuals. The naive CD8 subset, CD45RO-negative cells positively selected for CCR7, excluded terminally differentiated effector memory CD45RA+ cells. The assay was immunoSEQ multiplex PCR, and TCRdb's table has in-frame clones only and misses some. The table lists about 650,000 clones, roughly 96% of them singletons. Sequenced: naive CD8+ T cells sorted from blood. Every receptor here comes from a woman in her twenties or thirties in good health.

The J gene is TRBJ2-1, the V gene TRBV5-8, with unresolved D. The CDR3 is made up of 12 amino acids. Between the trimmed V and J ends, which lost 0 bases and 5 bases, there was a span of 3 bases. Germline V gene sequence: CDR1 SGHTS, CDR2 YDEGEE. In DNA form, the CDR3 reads TGTGCCAGCAGCTTGGGGCACAATGAGCAGTTCTTC. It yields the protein CASSLGHNEQFF.

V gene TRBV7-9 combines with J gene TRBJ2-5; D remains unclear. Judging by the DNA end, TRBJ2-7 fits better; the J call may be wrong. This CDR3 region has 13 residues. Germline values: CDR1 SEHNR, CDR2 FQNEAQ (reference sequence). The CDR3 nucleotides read TGTGCCAGCAGCTTAGGGAAGGACTACGAGCAGTACTTC. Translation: CASSLGKDYEQYF.

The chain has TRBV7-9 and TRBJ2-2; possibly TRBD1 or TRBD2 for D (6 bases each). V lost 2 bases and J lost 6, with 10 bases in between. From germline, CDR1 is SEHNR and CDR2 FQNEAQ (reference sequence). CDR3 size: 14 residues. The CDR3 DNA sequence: TGTGCCAGCAGCTTACCGGGGGCCGCCGGGGAGCTGTTTTTT. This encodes CASSLPGAAGELFF.

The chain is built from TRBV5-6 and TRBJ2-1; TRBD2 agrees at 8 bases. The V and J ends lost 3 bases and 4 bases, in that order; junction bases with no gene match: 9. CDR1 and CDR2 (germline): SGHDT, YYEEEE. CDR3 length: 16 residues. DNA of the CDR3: TGTGCCAGCAGCTGGTCGGAGCGGGGGCAATACAATGAGCAGTTCTTC. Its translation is CASSWSERGQYNEQFF.

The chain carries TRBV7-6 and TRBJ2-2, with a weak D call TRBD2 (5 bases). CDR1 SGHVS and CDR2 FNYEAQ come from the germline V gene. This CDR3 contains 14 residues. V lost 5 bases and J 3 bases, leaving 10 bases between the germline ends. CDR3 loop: CASSLRTYTGELFF. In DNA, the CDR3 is TGTGCCAGCAGCCTACGGACTTACACCGGGGAGCTGTTTTTT.

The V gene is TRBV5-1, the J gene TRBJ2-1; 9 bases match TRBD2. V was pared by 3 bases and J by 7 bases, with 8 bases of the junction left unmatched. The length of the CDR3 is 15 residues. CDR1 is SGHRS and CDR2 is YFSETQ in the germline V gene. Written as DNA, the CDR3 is TGCGCCAGCAGCTGGTCACCTAGCGGGAATAATGAGCAGTTCTTC. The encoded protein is CASSWSPSGNNEQFF.

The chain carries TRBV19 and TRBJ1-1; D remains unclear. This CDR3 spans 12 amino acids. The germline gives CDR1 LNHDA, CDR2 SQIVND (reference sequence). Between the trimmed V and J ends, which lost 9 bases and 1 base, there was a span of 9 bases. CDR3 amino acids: CASWQENTEAFF. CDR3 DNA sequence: TGTGCCAGCTGGCAGGAGAACACTGAAGCTTTCTTT.

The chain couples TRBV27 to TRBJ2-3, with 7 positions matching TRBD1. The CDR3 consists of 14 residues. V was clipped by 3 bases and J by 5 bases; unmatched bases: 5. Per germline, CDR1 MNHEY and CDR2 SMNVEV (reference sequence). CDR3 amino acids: CASSFVGGRDTQYF. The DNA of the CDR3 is TGTGCCAGCAGTTTTGTAGGGGGCAGAGATACGCAGTATTTT.

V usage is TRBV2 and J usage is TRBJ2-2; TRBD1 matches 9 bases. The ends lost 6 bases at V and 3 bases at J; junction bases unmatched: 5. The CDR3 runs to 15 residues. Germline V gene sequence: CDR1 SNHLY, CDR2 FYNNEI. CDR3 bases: TGTGCCAGCAGGACAGGGGGAGCGGACACCGGGGAGCTGTTTTTT. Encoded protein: CASRTGGADTGELFF.

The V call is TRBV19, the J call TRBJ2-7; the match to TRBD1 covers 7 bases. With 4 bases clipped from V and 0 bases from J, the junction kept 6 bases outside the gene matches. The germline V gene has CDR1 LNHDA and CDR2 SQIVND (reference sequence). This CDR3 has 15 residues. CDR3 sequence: CASSTTWDSSYEQYF. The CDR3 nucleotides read TGTGCCAGTAGTACGACTTGGGACAGCTCCTACGAGCAGTACTTC.

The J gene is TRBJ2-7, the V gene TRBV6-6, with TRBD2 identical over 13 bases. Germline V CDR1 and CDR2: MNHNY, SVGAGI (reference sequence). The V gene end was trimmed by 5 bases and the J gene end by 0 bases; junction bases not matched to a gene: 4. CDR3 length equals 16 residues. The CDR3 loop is CASSTLAGGPSYEQYF. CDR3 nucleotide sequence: TGTGCCAGCAGTACACTAGCGGGAGGGCCCTCCTACGAGCAGTACTTC.

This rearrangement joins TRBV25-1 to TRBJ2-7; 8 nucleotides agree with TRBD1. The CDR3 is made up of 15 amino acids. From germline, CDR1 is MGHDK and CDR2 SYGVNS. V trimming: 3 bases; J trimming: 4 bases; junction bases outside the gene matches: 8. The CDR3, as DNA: TGTGCCAGCAGTGATCACCGACAGGGGTGGTACGAGCAGTACTTC. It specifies CASSDHRQGWYEQYF.

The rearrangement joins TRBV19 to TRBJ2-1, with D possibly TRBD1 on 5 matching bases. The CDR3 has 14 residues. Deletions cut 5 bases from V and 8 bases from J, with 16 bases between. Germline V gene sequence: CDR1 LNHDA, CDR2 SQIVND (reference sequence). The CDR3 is CASSSPYLGDEQFF. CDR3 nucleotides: TGTGCCAGTAGTTCTCCGTACCTAGGGGATGAGCAGTTCTTC.

The DNA of the CDR3 is TGCAGCGTGAGAGACAGGGGGTCTGGAAACACCATATATTTT. This encodes CSVRDRGSGNTIYF. The chain employs TRBV29-1 and TRBJ1-3; 9 bases line up with TRBD1. Trimming removed 6 bases from V and 1 base from J; junction bases left unmatched: 4. Germline V gene lookup returns CDR1 SQVTM and CDR2 ANQGSEA. The CDR3 contains 14 residues. Full variable domain (rest looked up from reference TRBV29-1 and TRBJ1-3): SAVISQKPSRDICQRGTSLTIQCQVDSQVTMMFWYRQQPGQSLTLIATANQGSEATYESGFVIDKFPISRPNLTFSTLTVSNMSPEDSSIYLCSVRDRGSGNTIYFGEGSWLTVV.

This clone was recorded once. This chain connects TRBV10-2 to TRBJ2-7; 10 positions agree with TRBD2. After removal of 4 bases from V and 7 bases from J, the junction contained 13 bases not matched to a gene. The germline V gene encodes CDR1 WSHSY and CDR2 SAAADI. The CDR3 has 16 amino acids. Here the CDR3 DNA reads TGCGCCAGCAGTGCTAGCGGGAGTGTTCCCTTCCTAGAGCAGTACTTC. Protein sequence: CASSASGSVPFLEQYF.

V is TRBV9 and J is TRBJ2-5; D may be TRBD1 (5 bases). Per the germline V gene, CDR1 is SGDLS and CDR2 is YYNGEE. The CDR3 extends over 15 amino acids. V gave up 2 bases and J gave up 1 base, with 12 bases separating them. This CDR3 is CASSVWGATQETQYF. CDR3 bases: TGTGCCAGCAGCGTCTGGGGCGCCACCCAAGAGACCCAGTACTTC.

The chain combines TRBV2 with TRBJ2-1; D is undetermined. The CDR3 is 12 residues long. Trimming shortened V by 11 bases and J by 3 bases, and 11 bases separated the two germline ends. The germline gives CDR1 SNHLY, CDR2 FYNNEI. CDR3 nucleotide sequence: TGTGCCTGCGCGGTTCACTACAATGAGCAGTTCTTC. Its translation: CACAVHYNEQFF.